The 30 T cell receptor beta chains below come from one sample, sequenced in a study of T cell repertoires and Cas9 in healthy adults. Libraries were prepared by immunoSEQ multiplex PCR; TCRdb keeps only in-frame clonotypes and omits some of them. The sample consists of approximately 22,000 clones, roughly nine tenths of them appearing once. Sequenced input: CD4+ effector T cells (CD127+, CD25-, CD137-, CD154-) from PBMCs; culture status not recorded. These receptors were collected from a human donor in good health.

CDR3 in amino acids: CASSVLEQPQHF. The CDR3 DNA reads TGTGCCAGCAGTGTTCTCGAACAGCCCCAGCATTTT. This chain joins TRBV6-1 and TRBJ1-5; no clear D. The length of the CDR3 is 12 residues. V shed 4 bases and J shed 7 bases, with 8 bases lying between them. Germline CDR1 reads MNHNS; CDR2 reads SASEGT.

The rearrangement joins TRBV28 to TRBJ2-7, with 7 bases lining up with TRBD1. Germline CDR1 reads MDHEN; CDR2 reads SYDVKM. The trim removed 3 bases at V and 0 bases at J, leaving 11 bases unmatched. This CDR3 region has 17 residues. CDR3 residues: CASSFIVGTESSYEQYF. The DNA of the CDR3 is TGTGCCAGCAGTTTTATCGTAGGGACAGAATCCTCCTACGAGCAGTACTTC.

This sequence joins TRBV11-2 and TRBJ2-7; D may correspond to TRBD1 or TRBD2 (6 bases each). Trimming took 2 bases from V and 2 from J, leaving 16 bases between them. Germline-derived CDR1 and CDR2 are SGHAT and FQNNGV. The CDR3 loop spans 16 amino acids. The CDR3 sequence is CASSLRGAPGTYEQYF. The CDR3 coding sequence is TGTGCCAGCAGCTTAAGGGGGGCCCCCGGGACCTACGAGCAGTACTTC.

The V gene is TRBV5-1, the J gene TRBJ2-6; D call uncertain. This CDR3 has 15 residues. The ends were cut back, 5 bases at V and 1 base at J, with 10 bases in the middle. Germline assignment: CDR1 SGHRS and CDR2 YFSETQ. The CDR3 nucleotides read TGCGCCAGCAGTTCTGAATTTTCTGGGGCCAACGTCCTGACTTTC. Protein: CASSSEFSGANVLTF.

Note on this clone: One junction end disagrees with the germline gene, perhaps due to a read error. The V call is TRBV20-1, the J call TRBJ2-7; D may match TRBD1 or TRBD2 (5 bases each). Germline V CDR1 and CDR2: DFQATT, SNEGSKA (reference sequence). The CDR3 covers 10 residues. The CDR3 loop is CSASGFGGNF. The CDR3, as DNA: TGCAGTGCTAGTGGTTTTGGGGGAAACTTC.

J is TRBJ2-7 and V is TRBV7-6; 10 nucleotides agree with TRBD1. Per germline, CDR1 SGHVS and CDR2 FNYEAQ. This CDR3 comprises 16 residues. With V trimmed by 5 bases and J by 2 bases, 9 bases remained unmatched. This chain's CDR3 is CASSLLLGQGPYEQYF. In DNA, the CDR3 is TGTGCCAGCAGCCTTTTATTGGGACAGGGGCCCTACGAGCAGTACTTC.

The rearrangement uses TRBV4-1 and TRBJ1-3; maybe TRBD1 (5 bases). The length of the CDR3 is 19 residues. From germline, CDR1 is MGHRA and CDR2 YSYEKL. V was cut by 2 bases and J by 0 bases, with 20 bases left in between. The CDR3 DNA reads TGCGCCAGCAGCCAACTACTTCTGTGGGACGTCGACTCTGGAAACACCATATATTTT. This encodes CASSQLLLWDVDSGNTIYF.

The V and J genes are TRBV11-3 and TRBJ2-2; the D is unclear. Per germline, CDR1 SGHNT and CDR2 YENEEA. Trimming took off 1 base at V and 1 base at J, with 4 bases between the two ends. The CDR3 is made up of 14 amino acids. The CDR3 here is CASSLVGNTGELFF. The CDR3 DNA reads as TGTGCCAGCAGCTTAGTGGGGAACACCGGGGAGCTGTTTTTT.

The rearrangement uses TRBV11-2 and TRBJ1-1, with D maybe TRBD1 (6 bases). Germline V lookup: CDR1 SGHAT, CDR2 FQNNGV. This CDR3 region has 17 residues. V was cut by 1 base and J by 5 bases, with 20 bases left in between. The CDR3 DNA reads as TGTGCCAGCAGCTTAGCGGCTCAGGGGAGGACGGCGACTGAAGCTTTCTTT. Protein product: CASSLAAQGRTATEAFF.

In its sample, this clone was seen once. This chain uses TRBV6-5 with TRBJ2-2; weak D call: TRBD2 (6 bases). The CDR3 is 14 residues long. Trimming removed 6 bases at V and 7 bases at J, with 15 bases between. Germline values: CDR1 MNHEY, CDR2 SVGAGI. The CDR3 loop reads CASSPRGPIGELFF. The CDR3, as DNA: TGTGCCAGCAGCCCGCGGGGCCCAATCGGGGAGCTGTTTTTT.

This chain links TRBV2 with TRBJ1-1; D unclear. The V and J ends lost 7 bases and 6 bases respectively, with 18 bases between them. The CDR3 covers 14 residues. CDR1 and CDR2 from the germline V gene are SNHLY and FYNNEI. DNA of the CDR3: TGTGCCAGCAACGGAGGGAAGGGAGCGGCTGAAGCTTTCTTT. This translates into CASNGGKGAAEAFF.

Worth noting for this clone: Mismatch with germline at one junction end may stem from a read error. The chain is built from TRBV6-5 and TRBJ2-5; 8 bases are a match to TRBD2. Germline V gives CDR1 MNHEY, CDR2 SVGAGI. This CDR3 is built from 13 residues. The CDR3 protein is CVSSQGLGETQYF. The CDR3, as DNA: TGTGTCAGCAGCCAGGGACTAGGGGAGACCCAGTACTTC.

The chain joins TRBV4-1 to TRBJ1-3; D possibly corresponds to TRBD1 (5 bases). Trimming shortened V by 0 bases and J by 0 bases, and 15 bases separated the two germline ends. The V gene's germline CDR1 is MGHRA and CDR2 YSYEKL. CDR3 length: 18 amino acids. The CDR3 sequence: CASSQDTIGGTSGNTIYF. DNA for the CDR3: TGCGCCAGCAGCCAAGATACCATTGGGGGGACCTCTGGAAACACCATATATTTT.

This sequence joins TRBV11-2 and TRBJ2-7, with 10 positions matching TRBD1. V trimming: 4 bases; J trimming: 8 bases; junction bases outside the gene matches: 11. CDR3 length: 15 amino acids. Germline-derived CDR1 and CDR2 are SGHAT and FQNNGV. The CDR3: CASSSTGTGAGQQYF. In nucleotides, the CDR3 is TGTGCCAGCAGCTCCACCGGGACAGGGGCAGGGCAGCAGTACTTC. Looking up the rest from reference TRBV11-2 and TRBJ2-7 gives the full variable domain: EAGVAQSPRYKIIEKRQSVAFWCNPISGHATLYWYQQILGQGPKLLIQFQNNGVVDDSQLPKDRFSAERLKGVDSTLKIQPAKLEDSAVYLCASSSTGTGAGQQYFGPGTRLTVT.

The chain carries TRBV27 and TRBJ2-7; the match to TRBD1 covers 11 bases. The CDR3 has 18 residues. Germline lookup yields CDR1 MNHEY and CDR2 SMNVEV (reference sequence). V lost 0 bases, J lost 0 bases, and 7 bases stayed unmatched. CDR3 loop: CASSLSPLGQGVSYEQYF. The DNA of the CDR3 is TGTGCCAGCAGTTTATCCCCCTTGGGACAGGGGGTCTCCTACGAGCAGTACTTC.

The J gene is TRBJ2-7, the V gene TRBV5-1, with D possibly TRBD1 on 6 matching bases. CDR1 SGHRS and CDR2 YFSETQ come from the germline V gene. The CDR3 runs to 15 residues. Trimming took off 0 bases at V and 4 bases at J, with 14 bases between the two ends. This chain's CDR3 is CASSLDQGNPYEQYF. The CDR3 bases are TGCGCCAGCAGCTTGGACCAGGGGAACCCGTACGAGCAGTACTTC.

The chain combines TRBV7-6 with TRBJ2-2, with 9 nucleotides matching TRBD2. Germline V gives CDR1 SGHVS, CDR2 FNYEAQ. The CDR3 has 15 residues. Trimming took 4 bases from V and 6 from J; bases not matched to a gene: 6. The CDR3 region is CASSSGTSSPGELFF. As DNA, the CDR3 is TGTGCCAGCAGCTCCGGGACTAGCAGCCCCGGGGAGCTGTTTTTT.

This clone has only one observation. The chain combines TRBV28 with TRBJ2-5, with D unresolved. V was clipped by 7 bases and J by 5 bases, with 17 bases between them. The CDR3 contains 14 residues. Germline lookup yields CDR1 MDHEN and CDR2 SYDVKM. As DNA, the CDR3 is TGTGCCAGCACCCTAGGGCCGAACCGGGAGACCCAGTACTTC. The encoded protein is CASTLGPNRETQYF.

The chain couples TRBV2 to TRBJ1-4; possibly TRBD1 for D (5 bases). Trimming removed 2 bases at V and 5 bases at J, with 12 bases between. CDR1 SNHLY and CDR2 FYNNEI come from the germline V gene. The CDR3 sequence is 15 residues long. CDR3 residues: CASSELGRINEKLFF. For the CDR3, the DNA is TGTGCCAGCAGTGAACTGGGGCGGATAAATGAAAAACTGTTTTTT.

This clone has only a few counts. This sequence joins TRBV25-1 and TRBJ2-4; 7 bases align to TRBD1. Germline V gives CDR1 MGHDK, CDR2 SYGVNS. The J segment lost 0 bases and the V segment lost 2 bases, leaving 4 bases of the junction unmatched. The CDR3 sequence is 16 residues long. The CDR3 loop reads CASSETGTEAKNIQYF. Here the CDR3 DNA reads TGTGCCAGCAGTGAAACCGGGACAGAAGCCAAAAACATTCAGTACTTC.

The rearrangement links TRBV29-1 to TRBJ2-7, with D tentatively TRBD2 (7 bases). In germline, CDR1 is SQVTM, CDR2 ANQGSEA. The CDR3 sequence is 11 residues long. Trimming shortened V by 7 bases and J by 7 bases, and 14 bases separated the two germline ends. CDR3 DNA: TGCAGCGGGGAGGGGGGCGGGGAGCAGTACTTC. Translation: CSGEGGGEQYF.

The CDR3 here is CASSLEPGVGADTQYF. The CDR3 coding sequence is TGTGCCAGCAGCTTAGAGCCAGGGGTTGGAGCAGATACGCAGTATTTT. V is TRBV7-9 and J is TRBJ2-3, with D possibly matching TRBD1 (6 bases). Trimming left V 1 base short and J 4 bases short, with 15 bases between. CDR3 length: 16 residues. CDR1 is SEHNR and CDR2 is FQNEAQ in the germline V gene (reference sequence).

The chain combines TRBV7-9 with TRBJ2-1; D remains ambiguous. The CDR3 contains 12 residues. Looked up from germline, CDR1 is SEHNR and CDR2 is FQNEAQ (reference sequence). Trimming removed 5 bases from V and 5 bases from J, with 7 bases in between. DNA of the CDR3: TGTGCCAGCAGCACACACGACAATGAGCAGTTCTTC. Its protein product is CASSTHDNEQFF.

J is TRBJ2-1 and V is TRBV19; D is tentatively TRBD1 or TRBD2 (5 bases each). Trimming removed 4 bases from V and 4 bases from J, with 8 bases in between. The CDR3 covers 13 residues. Germline V gene lookup returns CDR1 LNHDA and CDR2 SQIVND (reference sequence). The CDR3 region is CASSRGYYNEQFF. CDR3 DNA sequence: TGTGCCAGTAGTAGGGGGTATTACAATGAGCAGTTCTTC.

V and J are TRBV4-2 and TRBJ1-2; D unresolved. V was cut by 5 bases and J by 1 base, with 14 bases left in between. CDR1 is LGHNA and CDR2 is YNFKEQ in the germline V gene. The CDR3 consists of 15 residues. The CDR3 sequence: CASSDQSSFNYGYTF. CDR3 DNA: TGTGCCAGCAGCGACCAATCCTCGTTTAACTATGGCTACACCTTC.

The CDR3 reads CASSMSNQPQHF. In DNA, the CDR3 is TGTGCCAGTAGCATGAGCAATCAGCCCCAGCATTTT. This chain joins TRBV19 and TRBJ1-5; no definite D call. V lost 6 bases to trimming and J lost 1 base, with 4 bases between them. There are 12 residues in the CDR3. CDR1 and CDR2 (germline): LNHDA, SQIVND (reference sequence).

V usage is TRBV4-2 and J usage is TRBJ2-3; 9 nucleotides align to TRBD2. The CDR3 consists of 21 residues. J lost 2 bases, V lost 0 bases, and 18 bases had no gene match. Germline CDR1 is LGHNA and CDR2 is YNFKEQ. Here the CDR3 reads CASSQDPISGGRESYTDTQYF. DNA of the CDR3: TGTGCCAGCAGCCAAGATCCGATTAGCGGGGGCCGCGAGTCATACACAGATACGCAGTATTTT.

This chain uses TRBV29-1 with TRBJ1-1; D is possibly TRBD1 (6 bases). With 2 bases removed from V and 3 bases from J, the gap between germline ends came to 10 bases. The germline CDR1 and CDR2 sequences are SQVTM and ANQGSEA. This CDR3 comprises 13 residues. This CDR3 is CSVESAGDTEAFF. CDR3 bases: TGCAGCGTTGAATCCGCAGGGGACACTGAAGCTTTCTTT. The complete variable domain, with remaining parts taken from reference TRBV29-1 and TRBJ1-1, reads SAVISQKPSRDICQRGTSLTIQCQVDSQVTMMFWYRQQPGQSLTLIATANQGSEATYESGFVIDKFPISRPNLTFSTLTVSNMSPEDSSIYLCSVESAGDTEAFFGQGTRLTVV.

This chain uses TRBV19 with TRBJ1-1; D is ambiguous. Trimming shortened V by 7 bases and J by 1 base, and 10 bases separated the two germline ends. The CDR3 contains 13 residues. Germline assignment: CDR1 LNHDA and CDR2 SQIVND (reference sequence). CDR3 nucleotide sequence: TGTGCCAGTACCAGAAGGTCGAACACTGAAGCTTTCTTT. It specifies CASTRRSNTEAFF.

This chain connects TRBV4-1 to TRBJ1-4; TRBD1 matches 7 bases. Germline V gene data show CDR1 as MGHRA and CDR2 as YSYEKL. The trim removed 4 bases at V and 8 bases at J, leaving 13 bases unmatched. The CDR3 runs to 16 residues. CDR3 sequence (DNA): TGCGCCAGCAGCCGAATCACAGGGGCCTTTCGAGAAAAACTGTTTTTT. Its protein product is CASSRITGAFREKLFF.